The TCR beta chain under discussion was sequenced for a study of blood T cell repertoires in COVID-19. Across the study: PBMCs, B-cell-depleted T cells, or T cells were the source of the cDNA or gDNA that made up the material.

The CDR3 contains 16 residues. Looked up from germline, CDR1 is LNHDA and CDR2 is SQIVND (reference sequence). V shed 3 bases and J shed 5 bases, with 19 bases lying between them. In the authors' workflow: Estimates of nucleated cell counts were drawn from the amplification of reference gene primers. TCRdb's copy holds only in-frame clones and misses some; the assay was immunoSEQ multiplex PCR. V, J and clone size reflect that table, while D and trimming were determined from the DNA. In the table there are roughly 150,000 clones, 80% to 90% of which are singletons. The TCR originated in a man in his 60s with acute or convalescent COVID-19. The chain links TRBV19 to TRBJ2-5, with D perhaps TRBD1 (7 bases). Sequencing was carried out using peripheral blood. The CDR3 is CASSMEGQFGWETQYF. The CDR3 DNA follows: TGTGCCAGTAGTATGGAGGGACAGTTTGGTTGGGAGACCCAGTACTTC.